The text below deals with one TCR beta chain. The data were obtained in a study of OX40 agonist ivuxolimab in advanced cancers. Germline CDR1 MDHEN, CDR2 SYDVKM. This CDR3 has 16 amino acids. V was pared by 6 bases and J by 12 bases, with 17 bases of the junction left unmatched. The assay was immunoSEQ multiplex PCR, and TCRdb's table has in-frame clones only and misses some. The sample contains approximately 82,000 clones, about nine tenths of which appear only once. The chain uses TRBV28 and TRBJ1-5; the match to TRBD1 covers 10 bases. The sequenced sample was CD4+ or CD8+ T cells sorted from blood, obtained in a trial of the OX40 agonist ivuxolimab. This TCR derives from an adult with an advanced solid tumor such as melanoma, head and neck, liver or kidney cancer. The CDR3 nucleotides are TGTGCCAGCAGAGTAACAACCGGGACAGGGGTTATCAGCCAGCATTTT. Residues: CASRVTTGTGVISQHF.